Described below is a single T cell receptor beta chain sequence and its context. The data stem from a study of T cell changes during pregnancy in multiple sclerosis. The data were produced by immunoSEQ multiplex PCR, yet TCRdb's version contains in-frame clones alone and is incomplete. The table records fewer than 35,000 clones, about 92% of them present only once. The sequence came from a female donor with multiple sclerosis, enrolled in a pregnancy study. The source material was CD4+ T cells from peripheral blood mononuclear cells, sampled in the second trimester of pregnancy.

CDR3 sequence: CASSPGGAGATNEKLFF. CDR3 sequence (DNA): TGCGCCAGCAGCCCGGGTGGGGCGGGGGCAACTAATGAAAAACTGTTTTTT. The chain couples TRBV5-1 to TRBJ1-4; D is possibly TRBD1 (5 bases). The germline gives CDR1 SGHRS, CDR2 YFSETQ. This CDR3 contains 17 residues. Trimming left V 4 bases short and J 0 bases short, with 16 bases between.